The 27 T cell receptor beta chains below come from one sample, sequenced in a study of blood T cell repertoires in COVID-19. The data were produced by immunoSEQ multiplex PCR, yet TCRdb's version contains in-frame clones alone and is incomplete. There are 150,000 to 200,000 clones in the sample; around 77% occur only once, and 15% to 20% lies in the top ten. Sequenced sample: peripheral blood. These receptors were taken from a man aged 55 to 70 with active or convalescent COVID-19.

The rearrangement links TRBV5-1 to TRBJ1-3, with no clear D. This CDR3 comprises 14 residues. CDR1 and CDR2 (germline): SGHRS, YFSETQ. V was clipped by 3 bases and J by 4 bases, with 11 bases between them. CDR3: CASSWTTQGNTIYF. The DNA of the CDR3 is TGCGCCAGCAGCTGGACTACTCAGGGAAACACCATATATTTT.

The chain uses TRBV6-5 and TRBJ2-1; possibly TRBD1 for D (5 bases). The CDR3 covers 15 residues. The germline V gene encodes CDR1 MNHEY and CDR2 SVGAGI. V lost 7 bases and J 0 bases, leaving 13 bases between the germline ends. CDR3 region: CASKTTVFSYNEQFF. CDR3 sequence (DNA): TGTGCCAGCAAGACGACAGTCTTCTCCTACAATGAGCAGTTCTTC.

The V and J genes are TRBV6-6 and TRBJ2-1; tentative D call: TRBD1 (6 bases). Per germline, CDR1 MNHNY and CDR2 SVGAGI (reference sequence). The CDR3 totals 15 residues. Trimming shortened V by 6 bases and J by 0 bases, and 12 bases separated the two germline ends. CDR3 nucleotides: TGTGCCAGCAGGAATACAGGGAGCTCCTACAATGAGCAGTTCTTC. Protein product: CASRNTGSSYNEQFF.

The chain couples TRBV11-2 to TRBJ2-7; 10 bases are a match to TRBD2. This CDR3 spans 14 amino acids. CDR1 and CDR2 (germline): SGHAT, FQNNGV. Germline trimming cut 5 bases from V and 5 bases from J; bases unmatched to any gene: 6. The CDR3 sequence is CASSPSGRPNEQYF. CDR3 sequence (DNA): TGTGCCAGCAGCCCTAGCGGGAGACCTAACGAGCAGTACTTC.

J is TRBJ2-2 and V is TRBV18, with 7 bases lining up with TRBD2. The germline V gene has CDR1 KGHSH and CDR2 LQKENI. The CDR3 is 16 residues long. The J segment lost 5 bases and the V segment lost 0 bases, leaving 6 bases of the junction unmatched. CDR3: CASSPPAGAGTGELFF. DNA for the CDR3: TGTGCCAGCTCACCACCGGCGGGAGCGGGGACCGGGGAGCTGTTTTTT.

The genes are TRBV18 and TRBJ2-1; 11 nucleotides line up with TRBD2. Germline CDR1 reads KGHSH; CDR2 reads LQKENI. The CDR3 has 17 residues. The V and J ends lost 2 bases and 7 bases, in that order; junction bases with no gene match: 10. This CDR3 is CASSPGASGRRGNEQFF. DNA of the CDR3: TGTGCCAGCTCACCAGGGGCTAGCGGGAGGCGAGGGAATGAGCAGTTCTTC.

The J gene is TRBJ2-1, the V gene TRBV12-2; the table's D call of TRBD2 was not tested on the DNA. TRBV12-2 is a recognized pseudogene. This CDR3 is 16 amino acids long. The CDR3 reads CASRSPSGGNYNEQFF. The CDR3 region has the DNA TGTGCAAGTCGCTCGCCTAGCGGGGGGAATTACAATGAGCAGTTCTTC.

The CDR3: CASSYGGRPDEQFF. CDR3 DNA sequence: TGTGCCAGCAGTTACGGCGGTAGGCCCGATGAGCAGTTCTTC. The gene calls are TRBV6-2 or TRBV6-3 and TRBJ2-1; D not certain. This CDR3 contains 14 residues. The germline V gene has CDR1 MNHEY and CDR2 SVGEGT. V was pared by 2 bases and J by 8 bases, with 13 bases between.

The genes are TRBV5-4 and TRBJ2-1; 10 bases fit TRBD2. The trim removed 0 bases at V and 6 bases at J, leaving 3 bases unmatched. This CDR3 has 15 amino acids. Germline assignment: CDR1 SGHNT and CDR2 YYREEE (reference sequence). Written as DNA, the CDR3 is TGTGCCAGCAGCTTGGCTAGCGGGAGTGGCAATGAGCAGTTCTTC. Encoded protein: CASSLASGSGNEQFF. Supplemented by reference TRBV5-4 and TRBJ2-1, the full variable domain reads ETGVTQSPTHLIKTRGQQVTLRCSSQSGHNTVSWYQQALGQGPQFIFQYYREEENGRGNFPPRFSGLQFPNYSSELNVNALELDDSALYLCASSLASGSGNEQFFGPGTRLTVL.

The chain employs TRBV28 and TRBJ1-5, with D possibly being TRBD1 (6 bases). CDR3 length equals 15 residues. V was shortened by 5 bases and J by 5 bases, with 16 bases between the two germline ends. Germline assignment: CDR1 MDHEN and CDR2 SYDVKM. The CDR3 protein is CASSRGARGDQPQHF. The DNA for the CDR3 is TGTGCCAGCAGTCGAGGGGCCAGGGGTGATCAGCCCCAGCATTTT.

This clone was found once. This rearrangement joins TRBV6-6 to TRBJ1-5, with D unclear. Germline CDR1 is MNHNY and CDR2 is SVGAGI (reference sequence). V was shortened by 6 bases and J by 2 bases, with 14 bases between the two germline ends. The CDR3 contains 15 residues. CDR3 amino acids: CASRGRLNGNQPQHF. The CDR3 nucleotides read TGTGCCAGCAGGGGCAGGCTCAACGGCAATCAGCCCCAGCATTTT.

Ten or more counts support this clone. CDR3 in DNA: TGTGCCAGCAGTGAACGGGGGAGGGTAGCGGTGAGGGCAGATACGCAGTATTTT. This gives the protein CASSERGRVAVRADTQYF. The J gene is TRBJ2-3, the V gene TRBV2; 7 positions agree with TRBD2. V was clipped by 2 bases and J by 4 bases; unmatched bases: 15. The CDR3 runs 18 residues. CDR1 is SNHLY and CDR2 is FYNNEI in the germline V gene.

The rearrangement uses TRBV20-1 and TRBJ2-1, with TRBD1 matching 9 bases. V lost 3 bases and J lost 5; bases outside the gene matches: 8. The CDR3 length is 15 residues. The germline CDR1 and CDR2 sequences are DFQATT and SNEGSKA (reference sequence). In DNA form, the CDR3 reads TGCAGTGCTAGTGACTTGGGACAGGGAGACAATGAGCAGTTCTTC. It is translated as CSASDLGQGDNEQFF.

The rearrangement links TRBV5-1 to TRBJ2-3; TRBD2 aligns across 11 bases. Germline V lookup: CDR1 SGHRS, CDR2 YFSETQ. This CDR3 comprises 16 residues. V was pared by 3 bases and J by 2 bases, with 5 bases of the junction left unmatched. As DNA, the CDR3 is TGCGCCAGCAGCTCTAGCGGGAGGCCGCCCACAGATACGCAGTATTTT. It encodes CASSSSGRPPTDTQYF.

The chain is built from TRBV20-1 and TRBJ2-7; no clear D. V was trimmed by 1 base and J by 7 bases, leaving 8 bases between them. Germline CDR1 reads DFQATT; CDR2 reads SNEGSKA (reference sequence). This CDR3 contains 11 residues. This CDR3 is CSARGPGEQYF. The CDR3 DNA follows: TGCAGTGCTAGAGGGCCCGGGGAGCAGTACTTC.

The rearrangement links TRBV6-1 to TRBJ2-3, with D hard to call. V dropped 2 bases and J dropped 0 bases, with 9 bases sitting between them. Germline V gives CDR1 MNHNS, CDR2 SASEGT. The length of the CDR3 is 15 residues. CDR3 nucleotides: TGTGCCAGCAGTGAAAGCCTCCCTAGCACAGATACGCAGTATTTT. Its protein is CASSESLPSTDTQYF.

The rearrangement uses TRBV5-5 and TRBJ1-1; D is uncertain. The CDR3 has 13 amino acids. The V end lost 4 bases, the J end lost 1 base, and 8 bases lay between the germline ends. Per germline, CDR1 SGHKS and CDR2 YYEKEE (reference sequence). CDR3 region: CASSKAPNTEAFF. The CDR3 DNA is TGTGCCAGCAGCAAAGCGCCGAACACTGAAGCTTTCTTT.

This clone is a singleton in its sample. The chain joins TRBV10-3 to TRBJ2-1; 16 bases map to TRBD2. The CDR3 is 15 residues long. Germline assignment: CDR1 ENHRY and CDR2 SYGVKD. V dropped 7 bases and J dropped 8; count of bases not matched to a gene: 5. The CDR3, as DNA: TGTGCCATCAAACAGGGACTAGCGGGGGGGGATGAGCAGTTCTTC. Residues: CAIKQGLAGGDEQFF.

For this clone: This specimen includes other DNA sequences encoding the same CDR3. The V gene is TRBV18, the J gene TRBJ1-1, with D hard to call. Germline V lookup: CDR1 KGHSH, CDR2 LQKENI. This CDR3 has 14 amino acids. Trimming cost V 6 bases and J 2 bases, with 13 bases left between them. CDR3 DNA: TGTGCCAGCTCCCCGGGAGGGCTTAACACTGAAGCTTTCTTT. It encodes CASSPGGLNTEAFF.

This sequence joins TRBV24-1 and TRBJ2-1, with TRBD1 matching over 9 bases. Trimming removed 7 bases from V and 7 bases from J; junction bases left unmatched: 10. Germline loops: CDR1 KGHDR, CDR2 SFDVKD. The CDR3 is 15 residues long. CDR3 nucleotides: TGTGCCACCAGCACAGGGGGCACCGCGGGGAATGAGCAGTTCTTC. It encodes CATSTGGTAGNEQFF.

The genes are TRBV18 and TRBJ1-5; D remains unclear. The germline V and J ends were trimmed by 6 bases and 5 bases, with 14 bases remaining between them. The CDR3 totals 14 residues. CDR1 is KGHSH, CDR2 LQKENI, per germline. CDR3 region: CASSREASDQPQHF. The DNA for the CDR3 is TGTGCCAGCTCCCGGGAGGCGTCGGATCAGCCCCAGCATTTT.

The CDR3 DNA is TGTGCCAGCCGGACAGCGAGAACAGATACGCAGTATTTT. It is translated as CASRTARTDTQYF. The V gene is TRBV2, the J gene TRBJ2-3, with D possibly being TRBD1 (6 bases). The CDR3 has 13 amino acids. The ends were cut back, 8 bases at V and 3 bases at J, with 12 bases in the middle. Germline V gene lookup returns CDR1 SNHLY and CDR2 FYNNEI.

This sequence joins TRBV5-8 and TRBJ2-5; D is unresolved. CDR3 length: 13 residues. Germline CDR1 reads SGHTS; CDR2 reads YDEGEE. Trimming left V 0 bases short and J 5 bases short, with 8 bases between. The CDR3 DNA follows: TGTGCCAGCAGCTTGGCGGTATGGGAGACCCAGTACTTC. This gives the protein CASSLAVWETQYF. The full variable domain, completed using reference TRBV5-8 and TRBJ2-5, is EAGVTQSPTHLIKTRGQQATLRCSPISGHTSVYWYQQALGLGLQFLLWYDEGEERNRGNFPPRFSGRQFPNYSSELNVNALELEDSALYLCASSLAVWETQYFGPGTRLLVL.

The chain is built from TRBV11-3 and TRBJ2-1, with TRBD1 matching 7 bases. Germline-derived CDR1 and CDR2 are SGHNT and YENEEA. Unmatched junction bases numbered 6, after V lost 5 bases and J lost 11 bases. CDR3 size: 12 residues. The CDR3 bases are TGTGCCAGCAGCCAAGACAGGGTTAAGCAGTTCTTC. It codes for CASSQDRVKQFF.

The chain employs TRBV28 and TRBJ1-1; D not certain. Germline V gene lookup returns CDR1 MDHEN and CDR2 SYDVKM. This CDR3 is 14 amino acids long. The V gene lost 0 bases and the J gene lost 1 base, with 6 bases spanning the gap. DNA for the CDR3: TGTGCCAGCAGTTTATGGGCACAGAACACTGAAGCTTTCTTT. Translated: CASSLWAQNTEAFF.

The gene calls are TRBV7-4 and TRBJ2-3; no definite D call. CDR1 is SGHVT and CDR2 is SQSDAQ in the germline V gene. V was clipped by 8 bases and J by 6 bases, with 12 bases between them. This CDR3 is built from 12 residues. CDR3 protein: CASETFGDTQYF. The CDR3 bases are TGTGCCAGCGAAACGTTCGGGGATACGCAGTATTTT.

J is TRBJ2-5 and V is TRBV6-6; maybe TRBD2 (5 bases). Germline V gene lookup returns CDR1 MNHNY and CDR2 SVGAGI (reference sequence). This CDR3 spans 13 amino acids. The V and J ends lost 6 bases and 5 bases respectively, with 13 bases between them. The CDR3 spells CASSEKGGETQYF. CDR3 nucleotides: TGTGCCAGCAGCGAGAAGGGCGGGGAGACCCAGTACTTC.